Below, 13 T cell receptor beta chains from the same sample are listed, as sequenced in a study of blood T cell repertoires in COVID-19. Assay used: immunoSEQ multiplex PCR; TCRdb lists only in-frame clones, some missing. The table shows about 110,000 clones, with roughly 88% occurring only once. What was sequenced was peripheral blood. The receptors were sampled from a woman of 80 years or more with active or convalescent COVID-19.

The CDR3 nucleotides are TGTGCCAGTCTTGGGGAGGGCGCCTTCGGGCCCCAGCATTTT. Translation: CASLGEGAFGPQHF. V usage is TRBV19 and J usage is TRBJ1-5; D unresolved. Trimming cost V 8 bases and J 9 bases, with 20 bases left between them. The CDR3 spans 14 residues. Germline V gives CDR1 LNHDA, CDR2 SQIVND (reference sequence).

The rearrangement uses TRBV5-1 and TRBJ2-3, with no clear D. V lost 2 bases and J lost 0, with 10 bases in between. Germline V lookup: CDR1 SGHRS, CDR2 YFSETQ. The CDR3 spans 15 residues. CDR3 nucleotides: TGCGCCAGCAGCTTACGGCGGATTAGCACAGATACGCAGTATTTT. Protein sequence: CASSLRRISTDTQYF.

J is TRBJ1-3 and V is TRBV6-5; 7 bases match TRBD1. This CDR3 region has 15 residues. Trimming took 0 bases from V and 2 from J; bases not matched to a gene: 1. Germline V gene sequence: CDR1 MNHEY, CDR2 SVGAGI. The CDR3 nucleotides read TGTGCCAGCAGTTACTCGCAGGGGGCTGGAAACACCATATATTTT. Protein product: CASSYSQGAGNTIYF.

The chain has TRBV6-5 and TRBJ2-3; no firm D call. This CDR3 has 15 amino acids. The V end lost 4 bases, the J end lost 0 bases, and 11 bases lay between the germline ends. CDR1 is MNHEY and CDR2 is SVGAGI in the germline V gene. The CDR3 here is CASSLTSRSTDTQYF. For the CDR3, the DNA is TGTGCCAGCAGTTTAACCTCGAGGAGCACAGATACGCAGTATTTT.

V and J are TRBV19 and TRBJ2-2; 12 bases agree with TRBD2. This CDR3 spans 16 amino acids. With 4 bases clipped from V and 6 bases from J, the junction kept 6 bases outside the gene matches. Germline CDR1 is LNHDA and CDR2 is SQIVND (reference sequence). The CDR3 sequence: CASSTSTSGSPGELFF. CDR3 in DNA: TGTGCCAGTAGTACCTCGACTAGCGGGAGCCCCGGGGAGCTGTTTTTT.

The chain uses TRBV9 and TRBJ1-2; D perhaps matches TRBD1 (5 bases). The V gene's germline CDR1 is SGDLS and CDR2 YYNGEE. This CDR3 comprises 14 residues. The V gene lost 3 bases and the J gene lost 2 bases, with 11 bases spanning the gap. CDR3 in DNA: TGTGCCAGCAGCGAACCGACAGCCAACTATGGCTACACCTTC. Its protein is CASSEPTANYGYTF.

This clone was detected only once. The chain uses TRBV27 and TRBJ1-2; 10 bases align to TRBD1. The CDR3 covers 14 residues. Germline values: CDR1 MNHEY, CDR2 SMNVEV (reference sequence). With V trimmed by 6 bases and J by 4 bases, 5 bases remained unmatched. DNA for the CDR3: TGTGCCAGCAGACAGACAGGGGGCCTCTATGGCTACACCTTC. Amino acid sequence: CASRQTGGLYGYTF.

CDR3 nucleotides: TGTGCCAGCAGCTTAGTACGGAGCTCTGAAGCTTTCTTT. This sequence encodes CASSLVRSSEAFF. This chain joins TRBV11-1 and TRBJ1-1; D call uncertain. The CDR3 covers 13 residues. Trimming took off 1 base at V and 6 bases at J, with 9 bases between the two ends. The germline gives CDR1 SGHAT, CDR2 FQDESV (reference sequence).

J is TRBJ1-2 and V is TRBV28; D might be TRBD1 (5 bases). Germline V gives CDR1 MDHEN, CDR2 SYDVKM. V lost 7 bases and J lost 7, with 16 bases in between. The CDR3 has 13 amino acids. For the CDR3, the DNA is TGTGCCAGCACCACAGCGTCGGGGGTTGGCTACACCTTC. This codes for CASTTASGVGYTF.

On this clone: The same CDR3 also results from other DNA sequences found in this sample. The CDR3 region is CASSLGGGYTEAFF. As DNA, the CDR3 is TGTGCCAGCAGTTTGGGAGGGGGGTACACTGAAGCTTTCTTT. V gene TRBV28 combines with J gene TRBJ1-1, with D tentatively TRBD1 (6 bases). Germline V gene sequence: CDR1 MDHEN, CDR2 SYDVKM. This CDR3 contains 14 residues. The V end was cut by 3 bases, the J end by 3 bases, with 11 bases between.

The chain is built from TRBV6-5 and TRBJ2-7; 7 bases match TRBD1. V trimming: 5 bases; J trimming: 0 bases; junction bases outside the gene matches: 7. The CDR3 spans 15 residues. The germline CDR1 and CDR2 sequences are MNHEY and SVGAGI. CDR3 DNA sequence: TGTGCCAGCAGTATCGACAGGGTGGGCTCCTACGAGCAGTACTTC. Protein: CASSIDRVGSYEQYF.

This chain connects TRBV19 to TRBJ2-1, with TRBD2 as a possible D gene (6 bases). This CDR3 spans 16 amino acids. Trimming removed 5 bases at V and 0 bases at J, with 14 bases between. The germline V gene encodes CDR1 LNHDA and CDR2 SQIVND (reference sequence). CDR3 loop: CASSDQHGSSYNEQFF. CDR3 coding DNA: TGTGCCAGTAGTGATCAGCACGGGAGCTCCTACAATGAGCAGTTCTTC.

V gene TRBV15 combines with J gene TRBJ2-7; 7 bases match TRBD1. CDR1 and CDR2 from the germline V gene are LNHNV and YYDKDF (reference sequence). The CDR3 is 15 residues long. Unmatched junction bases numbered 7, after V lost 0 bases and J lost 5 bases. CDR3 amino acids: CATSRERTGWDEQYF. For the CDR3, the DNA is TGTGCCACCAGCAGAGAACGGACAGGCTGGGACGAGCAGTACTTC.